This TCR beta chain was retrieved from a study of T cell clonotyping in hematopoietic cell transplantation (dated by TCRdb to about 2021). Background for the entire study: Recipient samples taken before transplant were collected after cytoreduction. A total of 130 to 150 blood samples were gathered in the study from 30 to 35 consecutive transplant recipients along with their related donors. Recruitment of patients ran from September 2015 to January 2017, and follow-up continued until September 2020 or until death. What the authors observed across the whole study: Recipient repertoires showed only a small fraction of overlap with donor repertoires, and over 97% appeared de novo at the given depth. Broader posttransplant TCR repertoire diversity was predicted by donor and pretransplant recipient Inverse Simpson Index values. The sample size was limited and the cells went unsorted, which meant the CD4 and CD8 repertoire contributions could not be told apart. Recipient TCR diversity fell after transplant, with pathologically expanded clonotypes rising progressively from day 30 to day 180.

What this sample's time point label stands for: recipient sample about 28 days before transplant, after cytoreduction. Recipient blood was collected about 28 days before transplant and at days 30, 100 and 180 after transplant. Using Nuclei Lysis Solution, genomic DNA was extracted from unfractionated peripheral blood mononuclear cells that were either fresh or cryopreserved. The CDR3 holds 16 amino acids from the cysteine to the phenylalanine. Only the CDR3 DNA stays, 48 bases, in frame from base 1. CDR1 MNHNS and CDR2 SASEGT are derived from the germline V gene. TCR beta CDR3 regions were amplified from genomic DNA with the immunoSEQ assay, a bias-controlled multiplex PCR using V- and J-specific primers. In a second PCR step, a proprietary barcode and Illumina adapter sequences were attached to the CDR3 amplicons. An Illumina MiSeq instrument was used for sequencing of the CDR3 libraries. Processing in the source paper ran as follows. immunoSEQ Analyzer 3.0 was used for export and quality control, with R Bioconductor and Immunarch used for downstream analyses. Only productive rearrangements within the normalized downsampled data set were used in the calculation of repertoire metrics. Pathologically expanded clonotypes were defined as those larger than 5 templates in the normalized cohort. The Inverse Simpson Index served as the measure of repertoire diversity. The non-normalized data set was used for CMV-specificity analyses so that all clonotypes could be captured. Held by TCRdb, this immuneACCESS table contains in-frame sequences only and omits some clones. Under half of the omission traces to an unresolved V gene where checked; the cause of the rest is unknown. That table gives V, J and clone size, and the DNA gave D and trimming. In all, the sample holds 15,000 to 20,000 clones, and roughly 80% of those were seen once. The ten largest clonotypes hold around a sixth of the sample.

In the case of this clone: Its antigen remains unidentified. The germline gene is not matched at one end of the junction; a read error may be the cause.

The rearranged chain carries TRBV6-1 and TRBJ2-2, with 10 bases matching TRBD2. This TCR came from a man between 60 and 75 years old with acute myeloid leukemia. Some clones in this sample may be carry-over from other donors' samples. The sequencing used peripheral blood mononuclear cells, collected before stem cell transplant. The DNA reads TGTGCCAGCAGTCAAGCGGGGGGGCCCCACACCGGGGAGCTGTTTTTT. It codes for CASSQAGGPHTGELFF.